A single sample gave rise to the 9 T cell receptor beta chains below, sequenced in a study of blood T cells in healthy people across ages. Primed by a sample-barcoded 5' primer and a J-beta primer mix, a second PCR proceeded for roughly 6 to 12 cycles. In TCRdb, the 5' RACE reads were re-called with MiXCR into one record per CDR3 protein. The repertoire consists of around 800,000 distinct CDR3 sequences, with roughly 50% occurring once and the leading ten covering about two fifths. The sample was blood. The receptors originated from an elderly man in good health.

The CDR3 protein is CASSYSRDKAFF. The CDR3 region has the DNA TGTGCCAGCAGTTACTCGAGGGATAAGGCTTTCTTT. The chain joins TRBV6-5 to TRBJ1-1; D not resolved. Trimming shortened V by 0 bases and J by 11 bases, and 10 bases separated the two germline ends. CDR1 is MNHEY and CDR2 is SVGAGI in the germline V gene. This CDR3 has 12 residues.

The chain has TRBV7-9 and TRBJ2-3; 12 bases agree with TRBD2. V shed 3 bases and J 14 bases; nucleotides not matched to a gene: 15. This CDR3 is built from 16 residues. Germline CDR1 reads SEHNR; CDR2 reads FQNEAQ (reference sequence). This CDR3 is CASSLTSGSSDRYAYF. CDR3 nucleotide sequence: TGTGCCAGCAGCTTGACTAGCGGGAGTAGTGACAGATACGCGTATTTT.

The rearrangement joins TRBV12-3 or TRBV12-4 to TRBJ1-6; D is unresolved. Trimming removed 3 bases from V and 8 bases from J, with 5 bases in between. CDR3 length: 12 residues. The CDR3: CASSFSDSPLHF. The CDR3 coding sequence is TGTGCCAGCAGTTTCTCAGATTCACCCCTCCACTTT.

V gene TRBV11-2 combines with J gene TRBJ2-7; 11 bases line up with TRBD2. V lost 0 bases and J lost 7; bases outside the gene matches: 14. This CDR3 contains 18 residues. Germline V lookup: CDR1 SGHAT, CDR2 FQNNGV. The CDR3 is CASSLDQTSGRTSLEQYF. The CDR3 coding sequence is TGTGCCAGCAGCTTAGATCAAACTAGCGGGAGAACCTCACTTGAGCAGTACTTC.

As DNA, the CDR3 is TGTGCCAGCCGGGGGACAGCTGACTACGAGCAGTACTTC. It codes for CASRGTADYEQYF. The chain employs TRBV7-9 and TRBJ2-4; D is perhaps TRBD1 (7 bases). The end of the DNA fits TRBJ2-7 better, so the J call may be wrong. The CDR3 is made up of 13 amino acids. The germline gives CDR1 SEHNR, CDR2 FQNEAQ (reference sequence).

The chain is built from TRBV12-3 or TRBV12-4 and TRBJ1-1, with D tentatively TRBD1 (6 bases). V was shortened by 6 bases and J by 8 bases, with 25 bases between the two germline ends. The CDR3 covers 16 residues. The CDR3 nucleotides are TGTGCCAGCAGGTATAACCAAGACAGGCTTCGAAAGGAAGCTTTCTTT. Encoded protein: CASRYNQDRLRKEAFF.

This clonotype showed up just once. This chain links TRBV12-3 or TRBV12-4 with TRBJ2-4, with 13 bases aligning to TRBD2. TRBJ2-7 matches the DNA end more closely, so the J call is doubtful. The CDR3 is made up of 16 amino acids. CDR3 amino acids: CASSFGTSGIRGEQYF. CDR3 nucleotide sequence: TGTGCCAGCAGTTTCGGGACTAGCGGGATCCGGGGCGAGCAGTACTTC.

This clonotype was seen once. This sequence joins TRBV24-1 and TRBJ1-5, with 7 positions matching TRBD1. The CDR3 spans 13 residues. Germline trimming cut 7 bases from V and 8 bases from J; bases unmatched to any gene: 7. CDR1 is KGHDR, CDR2 SFDVKD, per germline. CDR3 DNA sequence: TGTGCCACCAGCCACAGGGGATGGAAGCCCCAGCATTTT. It specifies CATSHRGWKPQHF.

This clonotype was detected a few times. The gene calls are TRBV15 and TRBJ1-1, with 10 bases matching TRBD1. CDR1 and CDR2 (germline): LNHNV, YYDKDF (reference sequence). Trimming cost V 1 base and J 1 base; bases outside gene matches: 9. This CDR3 is 18 amino acids long. The CDR3 sequence: CATSRGIGQGVENTEAFF. For the CDR3, the DNA is TGTGCCACCAGCAGAGGGATCGGACAGGGGGTAGAGAACACTGAAGCTTTCTTT.